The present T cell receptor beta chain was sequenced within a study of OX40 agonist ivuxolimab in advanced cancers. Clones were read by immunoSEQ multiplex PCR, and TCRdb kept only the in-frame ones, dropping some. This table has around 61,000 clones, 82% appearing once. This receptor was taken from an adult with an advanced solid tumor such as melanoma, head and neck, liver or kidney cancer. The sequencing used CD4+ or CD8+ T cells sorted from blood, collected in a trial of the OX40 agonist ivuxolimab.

The CDR3 protein is CASSPGGGEKLFF. CDR3 nucleotides: TGTGCCAGCAGCCCAGGGGGCGGTGAAAAACTGTTTTTT. The chain joins TRBV28 to TRBJ1-4; 8 positions match TRBD1. Per germline, CDR1 MDHEN and CDR2 SYDVKM. The CDR3 totals 13 residues. The V segment lost 6 bases and the J segment 7 bases; nucleotides outside the gene matches: 4.